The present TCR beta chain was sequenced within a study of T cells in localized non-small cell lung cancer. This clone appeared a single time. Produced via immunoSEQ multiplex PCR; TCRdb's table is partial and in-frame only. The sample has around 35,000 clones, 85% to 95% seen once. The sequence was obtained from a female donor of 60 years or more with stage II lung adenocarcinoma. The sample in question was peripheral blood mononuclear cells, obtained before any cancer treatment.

The CDR3 DNA follows: TGTGCCAGCAGCGTCGACCAGGGGAAGACTGAAGCTTTCTTT. Its translation is CASSVDQGKTEAFF. The chain combines TRBV9 with TRBJ1-1; tentative D call: TRBD1 (6 bases). The CDR3 length is 14 residues. Germline lookup yields CDR1 SGDLS and CDR2 YYNGEE. V dropped 2 bases and J dropped 5 bases, with 13 bases sitting between them.